This entry features one T cell receptor beta chain sequence. Antigen: not known. The data derive from a study of cytomegalovirus exposure and HLA in healthy donors. V trimming: 6 bases; J trimming: 3 bases; junction bases outside the gene matches: 10. Germline V CDR1 and CDR2: MDHEN, SYDVKM. The CDR3 extends over 16 amino acids. The study ran its PCR with 60 Vbeta and 13 Jbeta primers. Method: immunoSEQ multiplex PCR; TCRdb's copy keeps in-frame clones and lacks some. The sample lists around 150,000 clones, 75% to 80% occurring once. Study observations and caveats: When analyzed later, the rates of TCR association showed variation by HLA locus, with DRB1 the most and HLA-C the fewest.

This clonotype was obtained from a woman between 50 and 59 years old in good health and CMV-seropositive. The material sequenced was PBMCs. The chain uses TRBV28 and TRBJ2-3; 9 bases align to TRBD2. The DNA for the CDR3 is TGTGCCAGCAGGAGCGGGCTAGCGGGGCTAACAGATACGCAGTATTTT. Translating it yields CASRSGLAGLTDTQYF.